One sample yielded the 19 T cell receptor beta chains listed below, sequenced in a study of blood T cell repertoires in COVID-19. Profiled with immunoSEQ multiplex PCR; TCRdb holds only in-frame clones, not every one. This sample has some 150,000 clones, with 65% to 90% found just once. Sequenced material: peripheral blood. The receptors shown here come from a woman in her sixties with active or convalescent COVID-19.

The chain couples TRBV27 to TRBJ2-5; possibly TRBD2 for D (6 bases). Trimming cost V 0 bases and J 5 bases, with 16 bases left between them. This CDR3 spans 16 amino acids. The germline gives CDR1 MNHEY, CDR2 SMNVEV (reference sequence). CDR3 in amino acids: CASSLSTTGSGETQYF. The CDR3 bases are TGTGCCAGCAGTTTATCTACTACCGGGAGCGGGGAGACCCAGTACTTC.

J is TRBJ1-2 and V is TRBV2; D uncertain. Germline CDR1 SNHLY, CDR2 FYNNEI. The CDR3 is 11 amino acids. Trimming stripped 3 bases from V and 6 bases from J, with 5 bases between. The CDR3 sequence is CASSDTNGYTF. The CDR3 region has the DNA TGTGCCAGCAGTGACACTAATGGCTACACCTTC.

The V gene is TRBV21-1, the J gene TRBJ2-3; the table's D gene call, TRBD2, was not cross checked with the DNA. TRBV21-1 is termed a pseudogene. The CDR3 is 18 residues long. CDR3 sequence: CASTAGERGGRSPDTQYF. The CDR3 DNA reads as TGTGCCAGCACCGCGGGGGAGCGGGGGGGCCGTTCCCCAGATACGCAGTATTTT.

This sequence joins TRBV30 and TRBJ2-3; 14 nucleotides agree with TRBD2. The CDR3 extends over 17 amino acids. The germline gives CDR1 GTSNPN, CDR2 SVGIG (reference sequence). V shed 4 bases and J 2 bases; nucleotides not matched to a gene: 8. CDR3 coding DNA: TGTGCCTGGAATAAGCCGGGACTAGCGGGAGCCACAGATACGCAGTATTTT. This encodes CAWNKPGLAGATDTQYF.

The gene calls are TRBV19 and TRBJ1-4; a possible D gene is TRBD1 (6 bases). This CDR3 has 15 residues. The ends were cut back, 1 base at V and 5 bases at J, with 11 bases in the middle. The germline V gene has CDR1 LNHDA and CDR2 SQIVND (reference sequence). The CDR3 region is CASSIVAGENEKLFF. Written as DNA, the CDR3 is TGTGCCAGTAGTATAGTCGCAGGGGAAAATGAAAAACTGTTTTTT.

This clone showed up just a few times. The V and J genes are TRBV6-1 and TRBJ1-2, with D unresolved. The V end lost 2 bases, the J end lost 4 bases, and 8 bases lay between the germline ends. Germline CDR1 is MNHNS and CDR2 is SASEGT. The CDR3 covers 13 residues. Here the CDR3 reads CASSESGGYGYTF. CDR3 DNA: TGTGCCAGCAGTGAATCCGGTGGCTATGGCTACACCTTC.

This clone was recorded a few times. The chain uses TRBV24-1 and TRBJ1-5; D ambiguous. Trimming shortened V by 4 bases and J by 4 bases, and 13 bases separated the two germline ends. The CDR3 loop spans 15 amino acids. The germline gives CDR1 KGHDR, CDR2 SFDVKD. The CDR3 DNA sequence: TGTGCCACCAGTGACTCCTCCTACCTGAATCAGCCCCAGCATTTT. The encoded protein is CATSDSSYLNQPQHF.

This clone appeared a single time. This rearrangement joins TRBV2 to TRBJ2-1; D is unresolved. CDR3 length: 14 residues. CDR1 and CDR2 (germline): SNHLY, FYNNEI. Trimming stripped 7 bases from V and 0 bases from J, with 10 bases between. The CDR3 DNA reads as TGTGCCAGCACCCAAGCACGCTCCTACAATGAGCAGTTCTTC. Its protein product is CASTQARSYNEQFF.

The chain uses TRBV10-3 and TRBJ2-6, with 7 bases lining up with TRBD1. The trim removed 6 bases at V and 0 bases at J, leaving 5 bases unmatched. In germline, CDR1 is ENHRY, CDR2 SYGVKD. The CDR3 has 16 residues. Written as DNA, the CDR3 is TGTGCCATCAGAGAGGGGGCGAACTCTGGGGCCAACGTCCTGACTTTC. Its translation: CAIREGANSGANVLTF.

The chain links TRBV19 to TRBJ2-6, with 12 bases lining up with TRBD2. Germline CDR1 reads LNHDA; CDR2 reads SQIVND (reference sequence). The V gene end was trimmed by 5 bases and the J gene end by 4 bases; junction bases not matched to a gene: 6. There are 17 residues in the CDR3. CDR3 coding DNA: TGTGCCAGTAGTGCCCGACTAGCGGGAGTAGGGGCCAACGTCCTGACTTTC. This gives the protein CASSARLAGVGANVLTF.

CDR3 bases: TGTGCCAGCAGCTCCATAGCGGGAGGGGCTACCGGGGAGCTGTTTTTT. This encodes CASSSIAGGATGELFF. V gene TRBV5-8 combines with J gene TRBJ2-2, with 11 bases that match TRBD2. Germline CDR1 SGHTS, CDR2 YDEGEE. V lost 3 bases and J lost 5; bases outside the gene matches: 6. This CDR3 spans 16 amino acids.

The rearrangement uses TRBV10-2 and TRBJ2-3, with D unclear. V was clipped by 10 bases and J by 5 bases, with 7 bases between them. The CDR3 contains 10 residues. Germline CDR1 is WSHSY and CDR2 is SAAADI. The CDR3 region has the DNA TGCGCCACCCAGGAAGATACGCAGTATTTT. Translated, it gives CATQEDTQYF.

The rearrangement uses TRBV28 and TRBJ2-7; D call uncertain. From germline, CDR1 is MDHEN and CDR2 SYDVKM. The CDR3 covers 13 residues. V shed 2 bases and J shed 7 bases, with 12 bases lying between them. CDR3 nucleotides: TGTGCCAGCAGTTTAGGGCTGTCAGTGGAGCAGTACGTC. This gives the protein CASSLGLSVEQYV.

The chain is built from TRBV7-9 and TRBJ1-3; 7 bases are a match to TRBD1. Germline V gene lookup returns CDR1 SEHNR and CDR2 FQNEAQ (reference sequence). This CDR3 is 16 amino acids long. The V gene end was trimmed by 3 bases and the J gene end by 1 base; junction bases not matched to a gene: 6. The CDR3 loop reads CASSFIEGASGNTIYF. The DNA for the CDR3 is TGTGCCAGCAGCTTTATCGAGGGGGCATCTGGAAACACCATATATTTT.

This clone showed up just once. The chain is built from TRBV11-1 and TRBJ1-2, with D perhaps matching TRBD1 (5 bases). CDR3 length: 16 amino acids. Germline loops: CDR1 SGHAT, CDR2 FQDESV (reference sequence). The ends were cut back, 0 bases at V and 0 bases at J, with 11 bases in the middle. The CDR3 sequence: CASSLAAGGANYGYTF. The CDR3 region has the DNA TGTGCCAGCAGCTTAGCGGCCGGGGGAGCTAACTATGGCTACACCTTC.

DNA for the CDR3: TGTGCCAGCAGTACTGACAGCCGCGCGCATGAGCAGTACGTC. Residues: CASSTDSRAHEQYV. The rearrangement joins TRBV6-5 to TRBJ2-7; the D gene is possibly TRBD1 (5 bases). V was pared by 5 bases and J by 7 bases, with 18 bases between. The germline CDR1 and CDR2 sequences are MNHEY and SVGAGI. The CDR3 consists of 14 residues.

CDR3 sequence reads: CATSDSGLDSTDTQYF. The CDR3 DNA sequence: TGTGCCACCAGTGATTCAGGGCTAGACAGCACAGATACGCAGTATTTT. The chain employs TRBV24-1 and TRBJ2-3; a possible D gene is TRBD1 (5 bases). The CDR3 contains 16 residues. Germline CDR1 and CDR2: KGHDR and SFDVKD. V lost 2 bases to trimming and J lost 0 bases, with 11 bases between them.

V is TRBV7-2 and J is TRBJ2-5; D not resolved. Per germline, CDR1 SGHTA and CDR2 FQGNSA. V lost 1 base and J 0 bases, leaving 9 bases between the germline ends. This CDR3 contains 15 residues. The CDR3 DNA reads as TGTGCCAGCAGCTTAGTCTGGCGGAACCAAGAGACCCAGTACTTC. Its protein is CASSLVWRNQETQYF.

This rearrangement joins TRBV3-1 (or the pseudogene TRBV3-2) to TRBJ2-1; D perhaps matches TRBD2 (6 bases). The CDR3 totals 13 residues. V shed 7 bases and J shed 10 bases, with 17 bases lying between them. Germline values: CDR1 LGHDT, CDR2 YNNKEL (reference sequence). The CDR3 DNA sequence: TGTGCCAGCAAGGAGGGAACTGTGGAAGAGCAGTTCTTC. Its protein product is CASKEGTVEEQFF.